The present T cell receptor (beta chain) was sequenced within a study of blood T cell repertoires in COVID-19 (dated by TCRdb to 2020 to 2022). With respect to the entire study: Collaborator samples came from the United States, Italy and Spain and covered acute and convalescent phases of COVID-19. The repertoires were made available in a free public database intended to serve as a resource for research on the immune response to SARS-CoV-2. HLA class I and class II types, where available, came from metadata supplied by the sample provider rather than from assay-based typing. Samples were obtained from the ongoing ImmuneRACE study (first 160 participants) and from 1,254 subjects provided by 6 global collaborators. The prospective study material was composed of cDNA or gDNA derived from T cells, B-cell-depleted T cells, or PBMCs. Deeply sampled blood TCRbeta repertoires from subjects exposed to, actively infected with, or recovered from COVID-19 were included in the dataset. The sample metadata nearly always contained a de-identified subject ID, COVID-19 status, age in years and sex.

To note about this clone: Its binding antigen is unknown. Qualities for individual bases were not recorded, and no much larger clone is one base off.

Whole blood was collected in K2EDTA tubes by collaborating institutions according to the institutions' own protocols. Collaborator samples were shipped for TCRbeta analysis as frozen whole blood, isolated PBMCs, or DNA extracted from either sample type. Via the germline V gene (reference sequence), CDR1 is LGHDT and CDR2 YNNKEL. V and J are trimmed by 0 bases and 4 bases, and the gene matches miss 4 bases of the junction. The CDR3 goes from the cysteine to the phenylalanine over 15 residues. CDR3 DNA only is kept here, 45 bases in frame from base 1. Overall study outcomes, separate from this receptor: How much clinical and demographic metadata was included differed by source and by participant, and the metadata was provided uncurated.

TCRbeta CDR3 regions were amplified from genomic DNA using the immunoSEQ Assay, a bias-controlled multiplex PCR. As for the authors' bioinformatics: The number of nucleated cells in each sample was estimated by amplification of reference gene primers within the assay. To quantify the absolute abundance of each unique TCRbeta CDR3 rearrangement, sequence reads were collapsed and filtered. Productive Simpson clonality was computed per sample as the square root of Simpson's diversity index over productive rearrangements. TCRdb took over this immuneACCESS table, retaining in-frame rearrangements with V and J assigned. Such tables are incomplete; in checked studies, under half of the missing clones stem from an unresolved V gene, and the remainder is unexplained. That table supplies the V and J calls and clone size; D and trimming were determined from the DNA. The sample contains tens of thousands of clones, around 78% of them found a single time. Clones ranked in the top ten supply around a sixth of the sample.

The receptor's source is a human donor in a cohort sampled during active COVID-19. This sequence uses TRBV3-1 (or the pseudogene TRBV3-2) and TRBJ2-3; 7 central bases correspond to TRBD2. Sequences were obtained from peripheral blood. The DNA reads TGTGCCAGCAGCCAAGAACTAGCGCTTTCAGATACGCAGTATTTT. It translates as CASSQELALSDTQYF.